This section outlines one T cell receptor (beta chain) sequence together with its context. Authors' processing steps: Cell counts per sample came from amplifying reference gene primers. Here immunoSEQ multiplex PCR was the method, and the copy in TCRdb shows in-frame clones only, minus some. From that table come the V and J calls and clone size; the DNA was used to work out D and trimming. The repertoire holds fewer than 110,000 clones, less than 90% seen once, with less than 5% in the top ten. This specimen comes from a study of blood T cell repertoires in COVID-19. Study-wide background: Spain, Italy and the United States supplied samples that represented acute and convalescent COVID-19. Nucleic acid was either cDNA or gDNA, and it came from T cells, B-cell-depleted T cells, or PBMCs.

J gave up 0 bases and V 7 bases, and 3 bases lay outside the gene matches. The CDR3 runs 14 residues. Germline V CDR1 and CDR2: SGHRS, YFSETQ. The receptor comes from a human donor in a cohort sampled during active COVID-19. The genes are TRBV5-1 and TRBJ2-2; 7 bases agree with TRBD1. The specimen was peripheral blood. CDR3 sequence (DNA): TGCGCCAGCGGGACAGACACGAACACCGGGGAGCTGTTTTTT. Translation gives CASGTDTNTGELFF.